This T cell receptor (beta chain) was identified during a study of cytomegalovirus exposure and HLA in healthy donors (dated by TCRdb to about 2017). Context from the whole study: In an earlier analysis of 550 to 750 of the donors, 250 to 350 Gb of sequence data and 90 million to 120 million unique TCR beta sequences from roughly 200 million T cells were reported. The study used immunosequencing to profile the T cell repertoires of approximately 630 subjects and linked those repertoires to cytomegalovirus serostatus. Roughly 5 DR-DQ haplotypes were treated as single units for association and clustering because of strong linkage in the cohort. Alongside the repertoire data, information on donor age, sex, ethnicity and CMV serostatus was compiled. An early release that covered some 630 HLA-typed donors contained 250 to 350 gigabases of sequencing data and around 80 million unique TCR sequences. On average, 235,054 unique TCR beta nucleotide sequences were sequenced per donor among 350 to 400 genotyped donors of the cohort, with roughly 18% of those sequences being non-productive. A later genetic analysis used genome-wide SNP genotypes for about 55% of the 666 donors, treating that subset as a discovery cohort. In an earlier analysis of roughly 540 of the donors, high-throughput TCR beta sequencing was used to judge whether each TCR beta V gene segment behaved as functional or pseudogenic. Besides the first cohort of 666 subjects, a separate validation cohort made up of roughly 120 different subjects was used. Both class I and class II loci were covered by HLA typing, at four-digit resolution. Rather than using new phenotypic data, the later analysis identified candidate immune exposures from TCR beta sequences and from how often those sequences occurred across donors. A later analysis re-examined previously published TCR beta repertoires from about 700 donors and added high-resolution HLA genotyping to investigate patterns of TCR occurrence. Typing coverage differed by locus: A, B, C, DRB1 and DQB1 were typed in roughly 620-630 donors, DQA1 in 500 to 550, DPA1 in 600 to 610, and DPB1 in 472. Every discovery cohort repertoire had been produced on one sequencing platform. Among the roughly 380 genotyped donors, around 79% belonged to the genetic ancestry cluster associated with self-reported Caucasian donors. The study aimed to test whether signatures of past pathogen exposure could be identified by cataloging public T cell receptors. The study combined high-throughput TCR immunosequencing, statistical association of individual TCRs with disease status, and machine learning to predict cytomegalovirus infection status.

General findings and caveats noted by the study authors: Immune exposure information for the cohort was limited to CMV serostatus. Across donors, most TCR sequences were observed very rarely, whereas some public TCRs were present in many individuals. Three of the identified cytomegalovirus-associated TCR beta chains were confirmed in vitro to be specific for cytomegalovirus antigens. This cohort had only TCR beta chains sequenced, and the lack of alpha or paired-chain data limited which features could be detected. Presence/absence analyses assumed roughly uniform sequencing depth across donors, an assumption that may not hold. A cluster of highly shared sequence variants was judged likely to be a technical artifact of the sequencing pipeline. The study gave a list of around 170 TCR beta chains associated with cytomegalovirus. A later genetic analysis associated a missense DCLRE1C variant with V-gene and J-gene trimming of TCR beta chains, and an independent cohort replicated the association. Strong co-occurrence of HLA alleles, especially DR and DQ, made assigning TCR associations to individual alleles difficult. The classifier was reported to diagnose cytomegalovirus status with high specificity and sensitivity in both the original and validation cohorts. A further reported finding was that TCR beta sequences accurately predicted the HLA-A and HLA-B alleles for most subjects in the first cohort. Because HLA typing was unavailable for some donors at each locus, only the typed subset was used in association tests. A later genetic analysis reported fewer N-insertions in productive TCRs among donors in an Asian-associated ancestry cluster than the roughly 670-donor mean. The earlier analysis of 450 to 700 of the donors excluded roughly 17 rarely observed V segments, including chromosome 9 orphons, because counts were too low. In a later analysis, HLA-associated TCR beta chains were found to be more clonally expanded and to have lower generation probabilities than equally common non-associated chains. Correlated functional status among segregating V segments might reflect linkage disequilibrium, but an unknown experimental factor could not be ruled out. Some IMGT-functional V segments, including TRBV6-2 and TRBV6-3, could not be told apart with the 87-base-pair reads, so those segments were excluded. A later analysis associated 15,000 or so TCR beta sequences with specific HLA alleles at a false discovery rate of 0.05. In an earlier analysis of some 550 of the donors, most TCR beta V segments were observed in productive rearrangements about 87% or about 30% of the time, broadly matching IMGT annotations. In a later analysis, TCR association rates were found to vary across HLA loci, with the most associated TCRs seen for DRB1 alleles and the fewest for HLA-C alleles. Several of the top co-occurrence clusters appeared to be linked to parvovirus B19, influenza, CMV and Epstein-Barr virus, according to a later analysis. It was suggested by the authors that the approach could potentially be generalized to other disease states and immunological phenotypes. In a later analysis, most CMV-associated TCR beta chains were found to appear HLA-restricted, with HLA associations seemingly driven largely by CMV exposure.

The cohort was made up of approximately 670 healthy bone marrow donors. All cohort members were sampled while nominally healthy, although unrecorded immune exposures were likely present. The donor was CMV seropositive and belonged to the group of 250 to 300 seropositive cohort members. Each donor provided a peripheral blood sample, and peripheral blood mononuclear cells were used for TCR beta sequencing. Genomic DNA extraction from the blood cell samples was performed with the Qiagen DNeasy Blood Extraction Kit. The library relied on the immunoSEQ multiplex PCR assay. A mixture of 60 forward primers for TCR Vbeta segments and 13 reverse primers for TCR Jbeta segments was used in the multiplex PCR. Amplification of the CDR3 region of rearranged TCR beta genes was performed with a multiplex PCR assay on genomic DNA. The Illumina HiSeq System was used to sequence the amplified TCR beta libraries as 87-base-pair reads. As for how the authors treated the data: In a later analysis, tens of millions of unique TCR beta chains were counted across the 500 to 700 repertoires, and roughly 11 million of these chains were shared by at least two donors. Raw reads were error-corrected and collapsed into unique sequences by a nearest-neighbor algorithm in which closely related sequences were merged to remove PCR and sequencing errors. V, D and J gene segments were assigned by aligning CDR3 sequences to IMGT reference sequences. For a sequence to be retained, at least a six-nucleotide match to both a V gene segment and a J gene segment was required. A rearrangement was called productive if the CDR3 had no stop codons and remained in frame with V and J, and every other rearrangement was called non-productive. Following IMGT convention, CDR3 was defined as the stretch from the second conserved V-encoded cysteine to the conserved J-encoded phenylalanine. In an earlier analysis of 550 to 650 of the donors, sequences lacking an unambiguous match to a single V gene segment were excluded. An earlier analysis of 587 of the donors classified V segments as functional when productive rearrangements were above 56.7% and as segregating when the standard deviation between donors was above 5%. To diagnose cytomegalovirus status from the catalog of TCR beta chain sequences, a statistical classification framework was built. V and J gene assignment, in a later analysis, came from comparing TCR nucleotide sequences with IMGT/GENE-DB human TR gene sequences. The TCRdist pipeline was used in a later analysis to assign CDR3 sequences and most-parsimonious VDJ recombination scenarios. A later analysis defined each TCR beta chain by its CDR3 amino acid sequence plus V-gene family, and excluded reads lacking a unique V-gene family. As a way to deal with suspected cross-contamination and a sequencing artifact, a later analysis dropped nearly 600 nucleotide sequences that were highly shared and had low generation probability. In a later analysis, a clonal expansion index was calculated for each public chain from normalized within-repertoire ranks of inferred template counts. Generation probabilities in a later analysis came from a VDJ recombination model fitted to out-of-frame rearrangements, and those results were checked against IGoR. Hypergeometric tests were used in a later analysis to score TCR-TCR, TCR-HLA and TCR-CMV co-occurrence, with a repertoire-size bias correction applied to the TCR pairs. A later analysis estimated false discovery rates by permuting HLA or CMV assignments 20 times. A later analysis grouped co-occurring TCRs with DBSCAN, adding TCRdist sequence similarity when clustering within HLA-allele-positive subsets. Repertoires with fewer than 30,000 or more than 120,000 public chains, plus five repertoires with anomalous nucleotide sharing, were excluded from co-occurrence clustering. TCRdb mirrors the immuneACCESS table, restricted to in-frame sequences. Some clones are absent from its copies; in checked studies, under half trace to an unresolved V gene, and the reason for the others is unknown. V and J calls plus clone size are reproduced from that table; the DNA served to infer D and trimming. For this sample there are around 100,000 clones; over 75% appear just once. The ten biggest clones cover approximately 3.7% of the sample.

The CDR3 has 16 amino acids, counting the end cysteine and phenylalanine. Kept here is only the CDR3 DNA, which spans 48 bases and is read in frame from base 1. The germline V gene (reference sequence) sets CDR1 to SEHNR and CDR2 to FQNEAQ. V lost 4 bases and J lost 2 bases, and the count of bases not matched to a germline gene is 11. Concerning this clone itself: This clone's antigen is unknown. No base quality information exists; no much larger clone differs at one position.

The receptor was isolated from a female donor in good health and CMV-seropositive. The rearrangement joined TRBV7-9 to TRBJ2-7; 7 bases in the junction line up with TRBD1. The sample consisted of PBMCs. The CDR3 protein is CASSYYAGTAPYEQYF. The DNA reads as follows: TGTGCCAGCAGCTATTATGCCGGGACAGCCCCCTACGAGCAGTACTTC.